Listed below are T cell receptor beta chains from one sample, sequenced in a study of blood T cell repertoires in COVID-19. The method was immunoSEQ multiplex PCR; TCRdb's version includes in-frame clones alone and lacks a portion of them. The sample lists approximately 230,000 clones, around 80% occurring once. The sample was peripheral blood. These receptors originate from a woman between 40 and 55 years old with active or convalescent COVID-19. Each CDR3 is given with its conserved first and last residue. The D gene is left open where the match is weak. Rows may omit the clone size; those that give it use once, few, many or a size class.

V gene	J gene	D gene	clone size	CDR3 length	CDR3 protein	CDR3 DNA
TRBV3-1/TRBV3-2	TRBJ1-2	-	-	16	CASSPGVSTHNYGYTF	TGTGCCAGCAGCCCCGGGGTCTCTACTCATAACTATGGCTACACCTTC
TRBV5-1	TRBJ2-1	-	-	16	CASRPRSGGSYNEQFF	TGCGCCAGCAGGCCACGTAGCGGTGGCTCCTACAATGAGCAGTTCTTC
TRBV7-3	TRBJ2-7	TRBD1	many	14	CASSSGTGTHEQYF	TGTGCCAGCAGTTCCGGGACAGGGACCCACGAGCAGTACTTC
TRBV2	TRBJ1-2	-	-	12	CASSRTGDGYTF	TGTGCCAGCAGTCGGACGGGGGATGGCTACACCTTC
TRBV5-1	TRBJ2-3	-	-	15	CASSFRGRGTDTQYF	TGCGCCAGCAGCTTCCGGGGGAGAGGCACAGATACGCAGTATTTT
TRBV3-1/TRBV3-2	TRBJ1-5	-	-	14	CASSQGPPGQPQHF	TGTGCCAGCAGCCAAGGTCCTCCGGGTCAGCCCCAGCATTTT
TRBV2	TRBJ2-3	TRBD2	-	15	CASRARAGDADTQYF	TGTGCCAGCAGGGCAAGAGCGGGGGACGCAGATACGCAGTATTTT
TRBV27	TRBJ2-5	-	few	12	CASRDRGGTQYF	TGTGCCAGCAGAGATAGGGGGGGGACCCAGTACTTC
TRBV18	TRBJ1-5	TRBD1	few	15	CASSSGQGAGQPQHF	TGTGCCAGCTCATCGGGACAGGGGGCGGGTCAGCCCCAGCATTTT
TRBV7-9	TRBJ2-5	TRBD1	-	15	CASSSPGTGEETQYF	TGTGCCAGCAGCTCCCCCGGGACAGGGGAAGAGACCCAGTACTTC
TRBV7-9	TRBJ1-2	-	once	17	CASSLGYNSGLNYGYTF	TGTGCCAGCAGCTTAGGGTACAACTCGGGACTTAACTATGGCTACACCTTC
TRBV2	TRBJ1-1	TRBD1	-	17	CASSGVETGGADTEAFF	TGTGCCAGCAGTGGAGTTGAGACAGGGGGCGCGGACACTGAAGCTTTCTTT
TRBV4-2	TRBJ1-5	TRBD1	-	16	CASSIQTGGSNQPQHF	TGTGCCAGCAGCATTCAGACAGGGGGCTCGAATCAGCCCCAGCATTTT
TRBV18	TRBJ1-2	TRBD1	-	14	CASSRDSANYGYTF	TGTGCCAGCTCACGGGACAGTGCTAACTATGGCTACACCTTC
TRBV5-4	TRBJ2-5	TRBD1	-	14	CASSSGQGVETQYF	TGTGCCAGCAGCTCGGGACAGGGGGTTGAGACCCAGTACTTC
TRBV6-5	TRBJ1-6	-	-	14	CASGLDGTNSPLHF	TGTGCCAGCGGACTAGACGGAACTAATTCACCCCTCCACTTT
TRBV24-1	TRBJ1-2	-	-	13	CATSVGSNYGYTF	TGTGCCACCAGTGTCGGGTCTAACTATGGCTACACCTTC
TRBV29-1	TRBJ1-1	-	-	14	CSPVPGAGNTEAFF	TGCAGCCCCGTCCCAGGGGCGGGGAACACTGAAGCTTTCTTT
TRBV29-1	TRBJ1-1	TRBD1	-	17	CSVGPRRTGGMGTEAFF	TGCAGCGTTGGCCCTCGGAGGACAGGGGGCATGGGCACTGAAGCTTTCTTT
TRBV11-2	TRBJ2-6	-	-	16	CASSLGHTSGANVLTF	TGTGCCAGCAGCCTGGGACACACCTCTGGGGCCAACGTCCTGACTTTC
TRBV13	TRBJ2-7	TRBD1	once	15	CASSDRTGIPYEQHF	TGTGCCAGCAGCGATCGGACAGGGATCCCCTACGAGCAGCACTTC
TRBV19	TRBJ1-2	TRBD1	once	14	CASSIGDRGYGYTF	TGTGCCAGTAGTATAGGGGACAGGGGTTATGGCTACACCTTC
TRBV13	TRBJ1-2	TRBD1	-	16	CASSVTGTDADYGYTF	TGTGCCAGCAGCGTTACCGGGACAGACGCGGACTATGGCTACACCTTC
TRBV6-5	TRBJ1-3	-	-	14	CASSRLISGNTIYF	TGTGCCAGCAGCAGACTTATCTCTGGAAACACCATATATTTT
TRBV4-1	TRBJ2-5	TRBD1	few	15	CASSPPGQGAETQYF	TGCGCCAGCAGCCCCCCGGGACAGGGAGCGGAGACCCAGTACTTC
TRBV3-1/TRBV3-2	TRBJ2-7	-	few	11	CASSHNYEQYF	TGTGCCAGCAGCCATAACTACGAGCAGTACTTC
TRBV15	TRBJ2-5	TRBD2	-	16	CATSSPLAGGHETQYF	TGTGCCACCAGCAGCCCATTAGCGGGGGGGCATGAGACCCAGTACTTC
TRBV9	TRBJ1-1	-	once	13	CASSVGHTTEAFF	TGTGCCAGCAGCGTAGGACATACCACTGAAGCTTTCTTT
TRBV7-6	TRBJ2-6	-	-	16	CASSSSGFTGANVLTF	TGTGCCAGCAGCTCATCAGGGTTCACTGGGGCCAACGTCCTGACTTTC
TRBV19	TRBJ1-1	-	few	13	CASSSKGDTEAFF	TGTGCCAGTAGTTCAAAAGGGGACACTGAAGCTTTCTTT
TRBV19	TRBJ1-2	-	-	15	CASRPTPIRGYGYTF	TGTGCCAGTAGGCCCACTCCTATTCGGGGCTATGGCTACACCTTC
TRBV29-1	TRBJ2-1	TRBD2	-	15	CSGGLAGRSYNEQFF	TGCAGCGGGGGACTAGCGGGGCGCTCCTACAATGAGCAGTTCTTC
TRBV19	TRBJ2-7	-	once	11	CASQPNPGQYF	TGTGCCAGCCAACCTAATCCGGGGCAGTACTTC
TRBV7-9	TRBJ1-2	-	-	15	CASSQGGQANYGYTF	TGTGCCAGCAGCCAAGGAGGGCAGGCGAACTATGGCTACACCTTC
TRBV14	TRBJ1-3	TRBD1	-	15	CASRQGTGDPNTIYF	TGTGCCAGCAGACAAGGGACAGGGGATCCAAACACCATATATTTT
TRBV11-1	TRBJ1-1	-	-	13	CASSLERDTEAFF	TGTGCCAGCAGCTTAGAACGGGACACTGAAGCTTTCTTT
TRBV28	TRBJ1-4	TRBD1	-	14	CASTSRQGSEKLFF	TGTGCCAGCACTTCACGACAGGGGAGTGAAAAACTGTTTTTT
TRBV18	TRBJ2-3	-	-	13	CASSPQIRDTQYF	TGTGCCAGCTCACCACAAATCCGTGATACGCAGTATTTT
TRBV5-4	TRBJ1-3	TRBD1	-	14	CASSPDRAGNTIYF	TGTGCCAGCAGCCCCGACAGGGCTGGAAACACCATATATTTT
TRBV18	TRBJ2-7	-	few	13	CASSYTVTYEQYF	TGTGCCAGCTCGTACACAGTGACCTACGAGCAGTACTTC
TRBV5-1	TRBJ2-3	-	-	18	CASSLAAGGGRSTDTQYF	TGCGCCAGCAGCTTGGCAGCCGGCGGGGGCCGCAGCACAGATACGCAGTATTTT
TRBV27	TRBJ2-1	-	once	16	CASSYPRGSSYNEQFF	TGTGCCAGCAGTTACCCTAGGGGCAGCTCCTACAATGAGCAGTTCTTC
TRBV5-4	TRBJ2-3	-	-	15	CASSTPQRGTDTQYF	TGTGCCAGCAGCACCCCGCAGCGGGGCACAGATACGCAGTATTTT
TRBV28	TRBJ1-2	TRBD1	-	14	CASSFGQGSYGYTF	TGTGCCAGCAGTTTCGGACAGGGGAGCTATGGCTACACCTTC
TRBV19	TRBJ2-1	TRBD2	-	16	CASSKKRGASYNEQFF	TGTGCCAGTAGCAAAAAGCGGGGGGCCTCCTACAATGAGCAGTTCTTC
TRBV12-5	TRBJ2-1	-	-	15	CASGLGQGTYNEQFF	TGTGCTAGTGGCTTGGGTCAGGGGACCTACAATGAGCAGTTCTTC